Reported below is one TCR beta chain. Relative to the germline gene, one junction end is altered; a read error may explain this. The data stem from a study of T cell changes during pregnancy in multiple sclerosis. Sequencing used immunoSEQ multiplex PCR; TCRdb keeps in-frame clones, though not all of them. This table has approximately 37,000 clones, 80% to 90% appearing once. This sequence originates from a female donor with multiple sclerosis, enrolled in a pregnancy study. The specimen was CD4+ T cells from peripheral blood mononuclear cells, collected in the first trimester of pregnancy.

The CDR3 region is CASSQGLASVF. The CDR3 DNA sequence: TGTGCCAGCAGCCAGGGACTAGCGTCGGTCTTC. The chain links TRBV7-9 to TRBJ2-1, with 10 bases fitting TRBD2. The CDR3 sequence is 11 residues long. The germline V gene encodes CDR1 SEHNR and CDR2 FQNEAQ (reference sequence).